This T cell receptor (beta chain) was captured by sequencing in a study of breast tumors, draining lymph nodes, adjacent tissues. Study-wide results and limits: Findings are consistent with lymph node origin and intratumoral expansion of most tumor T cells. Tumors had less TCR diversity than lymph nodes, more than nontumor tissue. Data only fit, rather than demonstrated, lymph node origin of most tumor T cells.

Looked up from germline, CDR1 is ENHRY and CDR2 is SYGVKD. V lost 3 bases and J 3 bases, leaving 12 bases between the germline ends. The CDR3 extends over 14 amino acids. Samples came from axillary lymph nodes draining the breast cancer. MiXCR was run by TCRdb on the multiplex PCR reads, yielding one entry per CDR3 protein. Here the sample spans roughly 220,000 distinct CDR3 sequences, less than 35% being singletons. This clonotype showed up many times. The antigen is not known. The J gene is TRBJ2-7, the V gene TRBV10-3, with D perhaps given as TRBD1 or TRBD2 (5 bases each). This clonotype originated in a female donor with breast cancer. Some clones in this sample may be carry-over from other donors' samples. Sequencing was carried out using axillary lymph node tissue. The chain's CDR3 is CAISEDGGVYEQYF. The CDR3 nucleotides are TGTGCCATCAGTGAAGATGGGGGAGTCTACGAGCAGTACTTC.